What follows are 11 T cell receptor beta chains derived from one specimen sequenced in a study of immune evolution from preneoplasia to lung adenocarcinoma. Profiling relied on immunoSEQ multiplex PCR, and the TCRdb table lists in-frame clones only, not all of them. The repertoire holds roughly 40,000 clones, with 74% as singletons. Sequences were obtained from FFPE invasive lung adenocarcinoma tissue. The receptors come from a person between 55 and 69 years old with lung adenocarcinoma.

The chain has TRBV11-2 and TRBJ2-3; TRBD2 matches 8 bases. CDR1 SGHAT and CDR2 FQNNGV come from the germline V gene. The CDR3 is 18 residues long. Germline trimming cut 5 bases from V and 4 bases from J; bases unmatched to any gene: 17. The CDR3 region has the DNA TGTGCCAGCAGCCGCATCGGGGGCGCAGCGGGAGTTGCAGATACGCAGTATTTT. Its protein is CASSRIGGAAGVADTQYF.

The chain carries TRBV19 and TRBJ1-5; D is ambiguous. The V and J ends lost 2 bases and 0 bases respectively, with 17 bases between them. The CDR3 length is 18 residues. CDR1 LNHDA and CDR2 SQIVND come from the germline V gene (reference sequence). The CDR3 reads CASSIKAAGIRSNQPQHF. CDR3 nucleotide sequence: TGTGCCAGTAGTATAAAGGCTGCAGGTATCCGTAGCAATCAGCCCCAGCATTTT.

The chain recombines TRBV27 with TRBJ2-2; 9 nucleotides line up with TRBD2. Germline lookup yields CDR1 MNHEY and CDR2 SMNVEV (reference sequence). The CDR3 length is 15 residues. The ends lost 2 bases at V and 3 bases at J; junction bases unmatched: 1. DNA for the CDR3: TGTGCCAGCAGTTTAGGCGGGAGGGACACCGGGGAGCTGTTTTTT. It encodes CASSLGGRDTGELFF.

The chain employs TRBV19 and TRBJ2-5; D gene ambiguous. The CDR3 has 12 amino acids. Trimming removed 3 bases from V and 5 bases from J, with 7 bases in between. The germline gives CDR1 LNHDA, CDR2 SQIVND (reference sequence). CDR3: CASSMSRETQYF. DNA for the CDR3: TGTGCCAGTAGTATGTCTAGGGAGACCCAGTACTTC.

J is TRBJ1-2 and V is TRBV9; possible D gene TRBD1, 5 bases. This CDR3 has 15 amino acids. Trimming removed 5 bases from V and 3 bases from J, with 17 bases in between. Germline-derived CDR1 and CDR2 are SGDLS and YYNGEE. CDR3 DNA: TGTGCCAGCAGTGACCATGGGGGGGAAGACTATGGCTACACCTTC. This encodes CASSDHGGEDYGYTF.

The rearrangement joins TRBV19 to TRBJ2-7, with unresolved D. There are 11 residues in the CDR3. CDR1 is LNHDA and CDR2 is SQIVND in the germline V gene (reference sequence). This CDR3 reads CHRVESGEQYF. CDR3 DNA sequence: TGTCATCGGGTGGAATCGGGCGAGCAGTACTTC.

This clone was counted between two and nine times. The CDR3 DNA is TGTGCCAGCAATAAAGGGACAGGGAGTTGGGCTGAAAAACTGTTTTTT. Amino acid sequence: CASNKGTGSWAEKLFF. The genes are TRBV2 and TRBJ1-4, with TRBD1 matching 9 bases. This CDR3 region has 16 residues. V lost 7 bases and J lost 7; bases outside the gene matches: 13. Germline values: CDR1 SNHLY, CDR2 FYNNEI.

This clone was seen only a few times. Written as DNA, the CDR3 is TGCAGCGTTGCGCTGGGGTACAAATCCTACAATGAGCAGTTCTTC. Its translation is CSVALGYKSYNEQFF. The chain has TRBV29-1 and TRBJ2-1, with D unresolved. V was cut by 4 bases and J by 1 base, with 14 bases left in between. Germline CDR1 and CDR2: SQVTM and ANQGSEA. CDR3 length equals 15 residues.

The chain has TRBV30 and TRBJ2-2; D unresolved. The CDR3 runs to 12 residues. The V end lost 2 bases, the J end lost 10 bases, and 11 bases lay between the germline ends. Per germline, CDR1 GTSNPN and CDR2 SVGIG (reference sequence). CDR3 loop: CAWSFHREELFF. As DNA, the CDR3 is TGTGCCTGGAGTTTCCATCGCGAGGAGCTGTTTTTT.

This chain connects TRBV4-2 to TRBJ2-7; D might be TRBD1 (5 bases). This CDR3 contains 15 residues. Germline V lookup: CDR1 LGHNA, CDR2 YNFKEQ. Trimming left V 0 bases short and J 3 bases short, with 12 bases between. CDR3 loop: CASSQERGDLYEQYF. In nucleotides, the CDR3 is TGTGCCAGCAGCCAAGAAAGGGGCGACCTCTACGAGCAGTACTTC.

In its sample, this clone ranks as medium-sized. The rearrangement uses TRBV29-1 and TRBJ2-7, with D unclear. CDR1 SQVTM and CDR2 ANQGSEA come from the germline V gene. The CDR3 loop spans 13 amino acids. Trimming removed 5 bases from V and 1 base from J, with 12 bases in between. The CDR3 sequence is CSVYFRDSYEQYF. CDR3 DNA sequence: TGCAGCGTTTACTTCCGAGATTCCTACGAGCAGTACTTC.